This T cell receptor (beta chain) was found in a study of graft-versus-host responses after intestinal transplantation. Study in general: Multivisceral, liver-intestinal, or isolated intestinal transplants were performed in recipients. Uniformly, recipients were administered anti-thymocyte globulin induction with subsequent tacrolimus and steroids for two to three years.

The CDR3 sequence is 16 residues long. The germline V gene encodes CDR1 GTSNPN and CDR2 SVGIG (reference sequence). V shed 0 bases, J shed 2 bases, and the junction held 6 bases outside the gene matches. Generated by immunoSEQ multiplex PCR, the TCRdb table keeps only in-frame clones and is missing some. The sample lists about 50,000 clones, 92% seen once, with 2% to 2.5% in the top ten. Regarding this clone: No antigen is known for it.

Sequenced here: unstimulated CD4+ T cells sorted from spleen or lymph node cells, sampled before transplant. The V gene is TRBV30, the J gene TRBJ2-7; 11 bases fit TRBD2. The sequence was collected from a human donor who was the organ donor for an intestinal transplant. The CDR3 sequence: CAWSVWGLAETYEQYF. The CDR3 DNA reads TGTGCCTGGAGTGTATGGGGACTAGCGGAGACCTACGAGCAGTACTTC.